This entry lists 22 T cell receptor beta chains sequenced from one sample in a study of blood T cell repertoires in COVID-19. Method: immunoSEQ multiplex PCR; TCRdb's copy keeps in-frame clones and lacks some. The table shows around 700,000 clones, with 90% occurring only once. The sequencing input was peripheral blood. The receptor set was obtained from a woman aged 18-29 years with acute or convalescent COVID-19.

The J gene is TRBJ1-4, the V gene TRBV4-1, with 9 bases fitting TRBD1. J gave up 3 bases and V 1 base, and 12 bases lay outside the gene matches. The CDR3 totals 19 residues. Germline-derived CDR1 and CDR2 are MGHRA and YSYEKL. CDR3 region: CASSQGTLTGGAANEKLFF. CDR3 DNA: TGCGCCAGCAGCCAAGGGACGCTGACAGGGGGAGCGGCTAATGAAAAACTGTTTTTT.

The chain is built from TRBV3-1 (or the pseudogene TRBV3-2) and TRBJ1-4; D gene ambiguous. Germline V gene sequence: CDR1 LGHDT, CDR2 YNNKEL (reference sequence). This CDR3 has 16 residues. Trimming shortened V by 4 bases and J by 5 bases, and 17 bases separated the two germline ends. CDR3 protein: CASSPDSGIRNEKLFF. Written as DNA, the CDR3 is TGTGCCAGCAGCCCGGATTCCGGGATCCGAAATGAAAAACTGTTTTTT.

CDR3 DNA sequence: TGTGCCAGCAGAACAGGGGAAGCTTTCTTT. This codes for CASRTGEAFF. The V gene is TRBV6-5, the J gene TRBJ1-1, with D perhaps TRBD1 (6 bases). The CDR3 runs to 10 residues. V gave up 6 bases and J gave up 8 bases, with 7 bases separating them. Germline V gene data show CDR1 as MNHEY and CDR2 as SVGAGI.

The chain recombines TRBV30 with TRBJ1-6; D is unclear. Germline V gene sequence: CDR1 GTSNPN, CDR2 SVGIG (reference sequence). The CDR3 totals 13 residues. V lost 2 bases and J 8 bases, leaving 10 bases between the germline ends. CDR3 in amino acids: CAWSLAADSPLHF. The CDR3 DNA reads as TGTGCCTGGAGTTTGGCCGCGGATTCACCCCTCCACTTT.

Remarks on this clone: The sample carries other DNA sequences with the same CDR3. The V call is TRBV5-1, the J call TRBJ1-6; unclear D gene. Trimming removed 0 bases from V and 7 bases from J, with 8 bases in between. The CDR3 is 14 amino acids. From germline, CDR1 is SGHRS and CDR2 YFSETQ. CDR3 bases: TGCGCCAGCAGCTTGGGACAAGGAAATTCACCCCTCCACTTT. Its protein is CASSLGQGNSPLHF.

V usage is TRBV30 and J usage is TRBJ2-7; a weak D match, TRBD2 (6 bases). V was cut by 3 bases and J by 3 bases, with 18 bases left in between. This CDR3 has 15 residues. Germline V gives CDR1 GTSNPN, CDR2 SVGIG (reference sequence). The CDR3 spells CAWRESGGKGYEQYF. In nucleotides, the CDR3 is TGTGCCTGGAGGGAAAGCGGAGGGAAAGGCTACGAGCAGTACTTC.

This chain uses TRBV9 with TRBJ2-1; 7 nucleotides agree with TRBD2. Germline V CDR1 and CDR2: SGDLS, YYNGEE. V was pared by 6 bases and J by 0 bases, with 6 bases of the junction left unmatched. This CDR3 contains 15 residues. The chain's CDR3 is CASNERGSSYNEQFF. In DNA, the CDR3 is TGTGCCAGCAACGAGCGGGGAAGCTCCTACAATGAGCAGTTCTTC.

This CDR3 reads CASSIDHSTDTQYF. As DNA, the CDR3 is TGTGCCAGTAGTATAGATCATAGCACAGATACGCAGTATTTT. This chain connects TRBV19 to TRBJ2-3; D call uncertain. Germline CDR1 LNHDA, CDR2 SQIVND (reference sequence). This CDR3 spans 14 amino acids. V was pared by 0 bases and J by 0 bases, with 4 bases between.

This chain uses TRBV19 with TRBJ2-2; weak D call: TRBD1 (5 bases). Looked up from germline, CDR1 is LNHDA and CDR2 is SQIVND (reference sequence). The CDR3 extends over 14 amino acids. V shed 4 bases and J shed 5 bases, with 11 bases lying between them. In DNA, the CDR3 is TGTGCCAGTAGTACAATTACAGGTACCGGGGAGCTGTTTTTT. This codes for CASSTITGTGELFF.

This chain joins TRBV5-4 and TRBJ2-2; TRBD1 might be the D (5 bases). CDR1 and CDR2 from the germline V gene are SGHNT and YYREEE (reference sequence). V gave up 0 bases and J gave up 2 bases, with 14 bases separating them. There are 17 residues in the CDR3. The CDR3 region has the DNA TGTGCCAGCAGCTTGGCCAGCTGGGGCCCTAACACCGGGGAGCTGTTTTTT. Translating gives CASSLASWGPNTGELFF.

The J gene is TRBJ2-1, the V gene TRBV4-2; weak D call: TRBD1 (5 bases). The length of the CDR3 is 13 residues. Germline CDR1 is LGHNA and CDR2 is YNFKEQ. Trimming shortened V by 0 bases and J by 10 bases, and 10 bases separated the two germline ends. The CDR3 protein is CASSQDRGREQFF. The CDR3 coding sequence is TGTGCCAGCAGCCAAGATAGGGGAAGGGAGCAGTTCTTC.

J is TRBJ1-2 and V is TRBV4-1; D not certain. The V end lost 1 base, the J end lost 3 bases, and 12 bases lay between the germline ends. The CDR3 is 15 residues long. Germline-derived CDR1 and CDR2 are MGHRA and YSYEKL. The CDR3 here is CASSQVSFPYYGYTF. The CDR3 DNA reads as TGCGCCAGCAGCCAAGTCTCTTTCCCCTACTATGGCTACACCTTC.

This clone was observed a few times. This sequence joins TRBV2 and TRBJ2-7; 9 positions agree with TRBD1. Per the germline V gene, CDR1 is SNHLY and CDR2 is FYNNEI. The CDR3 is 15 amino acids. Germline trimming cut 7 bases from V and 5 bases from J; bases unmatched to any gene: 12. The CDR3 nucleotides read TGTGCCAGCATGGCAGCCGGGACAGGGCTCAACGAGCAGTACTTC. It encodes CASMAAGTGLNEQYF.

The V call is TRBV20-1, the J call TRBJ1-1; 7 nucleotides align to TRBD1. Germline V gene sequence: CDR1 DFQATT, CDR2 SNEGSKA (reference sequence). Losses at the gene ends were 7 bases for V and 8 bases for J; bases not matched to a gene: 4. The CDR3 sequence is 10 residues long. The CDR3 DNA is TGCAGTGTCAAACAGGGGGAAGCTTTCTTT. Residues: CSVKQGEAFF.

The gene calls are TRBV7-9 and TRBJ2-5; 7 bases line up with TRBD2. The CDR3 covers 17 residues. J gave up 1 base and V 5 bases, and 13 bases lay outside the gene matches. Germline V gene lookup returns CDR1 SEHNR and CDR2 FQNEAQ (reference sequence). CDR3 residues: CASSLLRGVAPQETQYF. The CDR3 DNA reads as TGTGCCAGCAGCCTTCTCCGGGGGGTCGCCCCCCAAGAGACCCAGTACTTC.

The V and J genes are TRBV7-2 and TRBJ1-2, with D perhaps matching TRBD1 (6 bases). The CDR3 length is 13 residues. The germline V and J ends were trimmed by 6 bases and 12 bases, with 20 bases remaining between them. CDR1 and CDR2 (germline): SGHTA, FQGNSA. The CDR3 coding sequence is TGTGCCAGCAGTTCCGACAGGAACACGGCTAACACCTTC. Translated: CASSSDRNTANTF.

The genes are TRBV5-4 and TRBJ2-5, with D possibly being TRBD2 (5 bases). Deletions cut 4 bases from V and 4 bases from J, with 17 bases between. The CDR3 totals 15 residues. CDR1 is SGHNT and CDR2 is YYREEE in the germline V gene (reference sequence). CDR3 residues: CASSLGPVGRETQYF. CDR3 DNA: TGTGCCAGCAGCCTTGGACCGGTAGGGAGAGAGACCCAGTACTTC.

This clone has a handful of counts. The chain combines TRBV5-6 with TRBJ2-3; the D gene is possibly TRBD1 (6 bases). V lost 5 bases to trimming and J lost 1 base, with 11 bases between them. CDR1 and CDR2 (germline): SGHDT, YYEEEE. CDR3 size: 14 residues. The CDR3 protein is CASSIQGRTDTQYF. CDR3 nucleotides: TGTGCCAGCAGTATACAGGGCCGCACAGATACGCAGTATTTT.

This chain connects TRBV6-1 to TRBJ1-5; D call uncertain. Looked up from germline, CDR1 is MNHNS and CDR2 is SASEGT. V was clipped by 3 bases and J by 0 bases, with 9 bases between them. The CDR3 contains 15 residues. In DNA, the CDR3 is TGTGCCAGCAGTGACGTTGCAGATAGCAATCAGCCCCAGCATTTT. This codes for CASSDVADSNQPQHF.

The table lists this clone with a count of one. The V and J genes are TRBV5-8 and TRBJ1-4, with D uncertain. Trimming left V 9 bases short and J 8 bases short, with 20 bases between. Germline CDR1 and CDR2: SGHTS and YDEGEE. This CDR3 is 14 amino acids long. In nucleotides, the CDR3 is TGTGCCACAAACTTCGGAGACGAAAGGGAAAAACTGTTTTTT. Residues: CATNFGDEREKLFF.

This clone has a single count. The chain is built from TRBV4-3 and TRBJ1-5; D is perhaps TRBD1 (6 bases). V was trimmed by 0 bases and J by 2 bases, leaving 11 bases between them. Germline V gene data show CDR1 as LGHNA and CDR2 as YSLEER. The CDR3 is 16 residues long. The chain's CDR3 is CASSQDAGAGNQPQHF. The CDR3 DNA follows: TGCGCCAGCAGCCAAGACGCGGGGGCGGGCAATCAGCCCCAGCATTTT.

The J gene is TRBJ1-2, the V gene TRBV24-1; TRBD1 agrees at 8 bases. Unmatched junction bases numbered 4, after V lost 8 bases and J lost 6 bases. This CDR3 region has 12 residues. Germline CDR1 KGHDR, CDR2 SFDVKD. The CDR3 bases are TGTGCCACCAAGGACAGGGACCATGGCTACACCTTC. This gives the protein CATKDRDHGYTF.